Listed below are T cell receptor beta chains from one sample, sequenced in a study of blood T cell repertoires in COVID-19. The repertoire was sequenced with immunoSEQ multiplex PCR; TCRdb's copy has only in-frame clones and lacks some. The data hold 84,000 or so clones, with 65% to 85% observed a single time. Sequencing was performed on peripheral blood. The receptors come from a man in his sixties or seventies with COVID-19, enrolled during active disease. Each CDR3 is given with its conserved first and last residue. The D gene is left open where the match is weak. Some rows have no size entry. The others give once, few or many, or a class for an expanded clone.

clone size	V gene	J gene	D gene	CDR3 protein	CDR3 DNA
.	TRBV4-2	TRBJ2-3	TRBD2	CASSTPSGGAADTQYF	TGTGCCAGCAGCACGCCTAGCGGGGGGGCCGCAGATACGCAGTATTTT
many	TRBV10-1	TRBJ2-1	TRBD2	CASSEGTSGNEQFF	TGCGCCAGCAGTGAAGGGACTAGCGGGAATGAGCAGTTCTTC
.	TRBV19	TRBJ1-6	.	CASSRSYLGNSPLHF	TGTGCCAGTAGTCGGAGCTACCTTGGGAATTCACCCCTCCACTTT
.	TRBV6-1	TRBJ2-1	TRBD2	CASSERPLGARTSGGYNEQFF	TGTGCCAGCAGTGAAAGGCCCTTAGGTGCTCGGACTAGCGGGGGCTACAATGAGCAGTTCTTC
.	TRBV4-3	TRBJ2-1	TRBD1	CASSQEERTGSNEQFF	TGCGCCAGCAGCCAAGAGGAGAGGACAGGGAGCAATGAGCAGTTCTTC
.	TRBV19	TRBJ1-2	.	CASHRAQSEYGYTF	TGTGCCAGCCACAGGGCCCAAAGCGAATATGGCTACACCTTC
.	TRBV3-1/TRBV3-2	TRBJ2-2	TRBD2	CASSTRRTSGQNTGELFF	TGTGCCAGCAGCACTCGGCGGACTAGCGGACAGAACACCGGGGAGCTGTTTTTT
.	TRBV11-3	TRBJ2-5	.	CASRRQGKTNKETQYF	TGTGCCAGCAGGCGGCAGGGGAAAACCAACAAAGAGACCCAGTACTTC
.	TRBV19	TRBJ1-5	TRBD1	CASSRDRVSNQPQHF	TGTGCCAGTAGTAGGGACAGGGTTAGCAATCAGCCCCAGCATTTT
.	TRBV28	TRBJ1-4	TRBD1	CASRGTGYATSTNEKLFF	TGTGCCAGCAGGGGGACAGGGTACGCAACCTCAACTAATGAAAAACTGTTTTTT
.	TRBV20-1	TRBJ2-3	TRBD2	CSASQSSGGATDTQYF	TGCAGTGCTAGTCAGAGTAGCGGGGGGGCCACAGATACGCAGTATTTT
.	TRBV5-1	TRBJ1-1	.	CASSLSPGETEAFF	TGCGCCAGCAGCTTGTCCCCAGGGGAAACTGAAGCTTTCTTT
.	TRBV3-1/TRBV3-2	TRBJ2-2	TRBD2	CASSSGTSATGELFF	TGTGCCAGCAGCTCCGGGACTAGCGCCACCGGGGAGCTGTTTTTT
.	TRBV10-1	TRBJ2-3	TRBD2	CASSDASGVDTDTQYF	TGCGCCAGCAGTGACGCTAGCGGGGTCGACACAGATACGCAGTATTTT
.	TRBV10-2	TRBJ2-1	TRBD2	CASSEMGEGLYNEQFF	TGCGCCAGCAGTGAAATGGGGGAGGGCCTCTACAATGAGCAGTTCTTC
.	TRBV30	TRBJ2-1	TRBD2	CAWDGTSGSANEQFF	TGTGCCTGGGATGGGACTAGCGGCTCGGCGAATGAGCAGTTCTTC
.	TRBV19	TRBJ1-5	.	CASSWQGNQPQHF	TGTGCCAGTAGTTGGCAGGGGAATCAGCCCCAGCATTTT
.	TRBV5-4	TRBJ1-2	.	CASSLVTETYGYTF	TGTGCCAGCAGCCTAGTGACCGAAACTTATGGCTACACCTTC
once	TRBV30	TRBJ2-1	.	CAWRPSSGASYNEQFF	TGTGCCTGGAGACCGAGTAGCGGTGCCTCCTACAATGAGCAGTTCTTC
.	TRBV5-6	TRBJ2-7	.	CASSLGVAVTYEQYF	TGTGCCAGCAGCTTGGGAGTAGCGGTAACCTACGAGCAGTACTTC
.	TRBV6-2/TRBV6-3	TRBJ1-6	.	CASSYSPTGSYNSPLHF	TGTGCCAGCAGTTACTCACCGACAGGATCCTATAATTCACCCCTCCACTTT
.	TRBV14	TRBJ1-1	TRBD1	CASSTPGTGRTEAFF	TGTGCCAGCAGCACCCCCGGGACAGGGAGAACTGAAGCTTTCTTT